This TCR beta chain was found in a study of Graves' ophthalmopathy and Graves' hyperthyroidism. As the template, RNA transcripts were used to amplify TCR beta CDR3 regions. HTBI-primed first-round RT-PCR preceded second-round multiplex PCR. In TCRdb, the multiplex PCR reads were re-called with MiXCR into one record per CDR3 protein. The repertoire consists of about 620,000 distinct CDR3 sequences, with approximately 21% occurring once and the leading ten covering more than 5.5%. This clonotype showed up many times. Where ophthalmopathy was absent within 18 months of follow-up, hyperthyroidism was stable. Orbital computed tomography, thyroid ultrasound, TRAb, serum thyroxine and clinical symptoms formed the basis of diagnosis. This CDR3 has 15 residues. V was pared by 6 bases and J by 0 bases, with 12 bases between.

The source is a woman younger than 35 with stable Graves' hyperthyroidism. Some clones in this sample may be carry-over from other donors' samples. Input material: peripheral blood. The chain recombines TRBV12-3 or TRBV12-4 with TRBJ2-4; D is uncertain. The DNA of the CDR3 is TGTGCCAGCAGCCATCAAGAAGTAGCCAAAAACATTCAGTACTTC. Its protein product is CASSHQEVAKNIQYF.